Listed below are T cell receptor beta chains from one sample, sequenced in a study of cytomegalovirus exposure and HLA in healthy donors. The data were produced by immunoSEQ multiplex PCR, yet TCRdb's version contains in-frame clones alone and is incomplete. The sample consists of some 120,000 clones, roughly 78% of them appearing once. Sequencing used PBMCs. Source of these receptors: a male donor in good health and CMV-seronegative. CDR3s include the opening cysteine and the closing phenylalanine or tryptophan.

TRBV6-5	TRBJ2-4	CASSLIQGTGNIQYF
TRBV7-9	TRBJ1-1	CASSRTGVNTEAFF
TRBV19	TRBJ2-1	CASSPRSSGGIDEQFF
TRBV9	TRBJ2-7	CASSPGTSGGAGEQYF
TRBV6-1	TRBJ1-5	CASSVGGNQPQHF
TRBV4-2	TRBJ1-2	CASSTDQGGGGYTF
TRBV7-9	TRBJ2-4	CASSAGTGEAKNIQYF
TRBV11-2	TRBJ2-7	CASSLGASLPYEQYF
TRBV28	TRBJ2-7	CASSLQDRLSEQYF
TRBV19	TRBJ2-7	CASSLGTGLYEQYF
TRBV28	TRBJ1-1	CASSRSITEAFF
TRBV2	TRBJ2-1	CASIATSPASSGEQFF
TRBV19	TRBJ2-1	CASIPLGGNEQFF